This TCR beta chain was retrieved from a study of PD-1 blockade in mismatch repair-deficient tumors. The wider study: Patients had some twelve mismatch repair-deficient cancer types, all previously treated and progressing.

Remarks on this clone: As yet, its antigen is unknown.

Trimming stripped 5 bases from V and 2 bases from J, with 9 bases between. The CDR3 contains 13 residues. CDR1 MNHEY and CDR2 SMNVEV come from the germline V gene (reference sequence). All patients were mismatch repair deficient, assessed by either PCR or immunohistochemistry. The TCR-sequenced patients were a few responders to pembrolizumab. Libraries were prepared by immunoSEQ multiplex PCR; TCRdb keeps only in-frame clonotypes and omits some of them. Here the sample spans about 51,000 clones, around 82% being singletons. Whole-study findings and limits: After pembrolizumab, tumor-resident clones rose rapidly, then generally contracted before radiologic responses.

The chain carries TRBV27 and TRBJ1-2; D uncertain. The material sequenced was peripheral blood, taken 4 weeks after starting pembrolizumab. The source is an adult with mismatch repair-deficient cancer. CDR3 sequence (DNA): TGTGCCAGCAGTGCGACTGCGAACTATGGCTACACCTTC. Amino acids: CASSATANYGYTF.